These 8 T cell receptor beta chains came from one sample sequenced in a study of response to subunit inactivated influenza vaccine. TCRdb re-derived calls from the RT-PCR reads in MiXCR, one entry per CDR3 protein. The table lists 180,000 or so distinct CDR3 sequences, 10% to 15% of them singletons. Another study also made use of these data, one on T cells expressing NK-cell markers. According to that study: What made the TCR beta cDNA was 5'RACE template switching with UMIs.

The input for sequencing was CD8+ T cells sorted from PBMCs, taken 11 to 12 days after vaccination. The receptors originated from a man aged 50-59 years who received an inactivated influenza vaccine.

This clonotype was detected only a few times. The rearrangement joins TRBV27 to TRBJ1-1; D gene uncertain. The CDR3 is 12 amino acids. CDR1 and CDR2 (germline): MNHEY, SMNVEV (reference sequence). The DNA for the CDR3 is TGTGTGCAAAACCGCGTAGGAGGTGAAGCTTTCTTT. This translates into CVQNRVGGEAFF.

The rearrangement uses TRBV7-9 and TRBJ2-7; a weak D match, TRBD1 (6 bases). This CDR3 contains 13 residues. The V end was cut by 7 bases, the J end by 2 bases, with 12 bases between. The V gene's germline CDR1 is SEHNR and CDR2 FQNEAQ (reference sequence). The CDR3 nucleotides read TGTGCCAGCACCGGGACACAGACCTACGAGCAGTACTTC. Translation: CASTGTQTYEQYF.

There are many counts of this clonotype. DNA of the CDR3: TGTGCCAGTAGTCCCCGGGACAGGATCCAAGAGACCCAGTACTTC. Translating gives CASSPRDRIQETQYF. This rearrangement joins TRBV19 to TRBJ2-5; 8 bases align to TRBD1. The V gene's germline CDR1 is LNHDA and CDR2 SQIVND (reference sequence). The CDR3 consists of 15 residues. V lost 5 bases, J lost 1 base, and 6 bases stayed unmatched.

The chain employs TRBV5-6 and TRBJ2-1, with no clear D. V lost 4 bases and J lost 9, with 8 bases in between. From germline, CDR1 is SGHDT and CDR2 YYEEEE. The CDR3 covers 11 residues. CDR3 protein: CASSELGEQFF. CDR3 sequence (DNA): TGTGCCAGCAGCGAACTTGGTGAGCAGTTCTTC.

Notes on this clonotype: Mismatch with germline at one junction end may stem from a read error. This sequence joins TRBV11-1 and TRBJ2-5, with 10 bases identical to TRBD1. Germline V gene data show CDR1 as SGHAT and CDR2 as FQDESV (reference sequence). The CDR3 contains 19 residues. The CDR3 loop reads CASTLSLAPGTGDQETQYF. CDR3 bases: TGTGCCAGCACCTTATCGTTGGCCCCCGGGACAGGGGACCAAGAGACCCAGTACTTC.

This clonotype has only a few counts. The chain is built from TRBV28 and TRBJ1-2; maybe TRBD1 (6 bases). Germline-derived CDR1 and CDR2 are MDHEN and SYDVKM. V was clipped by 8 bases and J by 10 bases, with 26 bases between them. CDR3 length: 15 residues. CDR3 DNA: TGTGCCAGCCTCATGAGGGGGGGGAGTGTAAGTTCCTACACCTTC. Its translation is CASLMRGGSVSSYTF.

This clonotype has only a few counts. The chain couples TRBV29-1 to TRBJ1-2, with a tentative D call TRBD1 (5 bases). Germline V lookup: CDR1 SQVTM, CDR2 ANQGSEA. The CDR3 totals 12 residues. The CDR3 region has the DNA TGCAGTTGGGGGGACGCCGGCTATGGCTACACCTTC. It yields the protein CSWGDAGYGYTF. Supplemented by reference TRBV29-1 and TRBJ1-2, the full variable domain reads SAVISQKPSRDICQRGTSLTIQCQVDSQVTMMFWYRQQPGQSLTLIATANQGSEATYESGFVIDKFPISRPNLTFSTLTVSNMSPEDSSIYLCSWGDAGYGYTFGSGTRLTVV.

This chain links TRBV30 with TRBJ2-3; 7 nucleotides align to TRBD2. J lost 2 bases, V lost 0 bases, and 8 bases had no gene match. The CDR3 consists of 16 residues. CDR1 and CDR2 (germline): GTSNPN, SVGIG (reference sequence). Here the CDR3 DNA reads TGTGCCTGGAGTGTAGAGGCTAGCGGTTCCACAGATACGCAGTATTTT. Translating it yields CAWSVEASGSTDTQYF.